The rows below give T cell receptor beta chains drawn from one sample of a study of shared clonotypes between healthy human individuals. Method: immunoSEQ multiplex PCR; TCRdb's copy keeps in-frame clones and lacks some. The table records 2 million to 3 million clones, approximately 93% of them present only once. The sequenced material came from naive CD4+ T cells from PBMCs. These receptors were collected from a young man in good health. Some clones in this sample may be carry-over from other donors' samples. CDR3s include the opening cysteine and the closing phenylalanine or tryptophan. A D gene is named only where the DNA matches it firmly. Part of the rows lack a size; the others show once, few, many or a class for expanded clones.

clone_size,j_call,d_call,v_call,cdr3_aa,cdr3_nt
NA,TRBJ2-7,NA,TRBV6-6,CASSGRDSKAYEQYF,TGTGCCAGCAGTGGCCGGGACTCCAAGGCCTACGAGCAGTACTTC
NA,TRBJ2-5,TRBD2,TRBV29-1,CSVLAGPETQYF,TGCAGCGTACTAGCGGGACCGGAGACCCAGTACTTC
NA,TRBJ2-1,NA,TRBV5-4,CASSFRASRYNEQFF,TGTGCCAGCAGCTTTCGGGCTAGCCGATACAATGAGCAGTTCTTC
NA,TRBJ2-2,NA,TRBV21-1,CASSKKLAGGNTGELFF,TGTGCCAGCAGCAAAAAGCTAGCGGGAGGGAACACCGGGGAGCTGTTTTTT
NA,TRBJ2-7,TRBD2,TRBV7-2,CASSRAGSYEQYF,TGTGCCAGCAGCCGAGCGGGGTCCTACGAGCAGTACTTC
few,TRBJ2-7,NA,TRBV13,CASSFYRKDSYEQYF,TGTGCCAGCAGCTTTTACAGGAAAGACTCCTACGAGCAGTACTTC
NA,TRBJ2-5,NA,TRBV2,CASTTSTETQYF,TGTGCCAGCACGACCAGTACAGAGACCCAGTACTTC
NA,TRBJ1-1,NA,TRBV7-2,CASSLLGNTEAFF,TGTGCCAGCAGCTTACTGGGGAACACTGAAGCTTTCTTT
NA,TRBJ2-7,NA,TRBV7-2,CASSSYDEQYF,TGTGCCAGCAGCTCGTACGACGAGCAGTACTTC
NA,TRBJ2-1,TRBD2,TRBV28,CASSLTLAGEVEQFF,TGTGCCAGCAGTCTAACACTAGCGGGAGAGGTTGAGCAGTTCTTC
NA,TRBJ2-1,NA,TRBV11-3,CASSSSGPLGYNEQFF,TGTGCCAGCAGCTCCTCCGGCCCCCTCGGGTACAATGAGCAGTTCTTC
NA,TRBJ1-4,TRBD1,TRBV19,CASRRLGGQGGEKLFF,TGTGCCAGTAGACGACTAGGGGGACAGGGCGGTGAAAAACTGTTTTTT
NA,TRBJ1-2,NA,TRBV14,CASSSRWGIYGYTF,TGTGCCAGCAGCTCCCGGTGGGGAATCTATGGCTACACCTTC
few,TRBJ1-5,NA,TRBV6-1,CASISELAGNQPQHF,TGTGCCAGCATCTCTGAGTTAGCGGGCAATCAGCCCCAGCATTTT
NA,TRBJ2-3,NA,TRBV20-1,CSAMIGDTQYF,TGCAGTGCGATGATAGGGGATACGCAGTATTTT
few,TRBJ2-2,NA,TRBV28,CASSLLPGELFF,TGTGCCAGCAGTTTATTGCCCGGGGAGCTGTTTTTT
once,TRBJ2-1,TRBD2,TRBV10-3,CAISGSGRSPNEQFF,TGTGCCATCAGTGGCAGCGGGAGGTCGCCCAATGAGCAGTTCTTC
NA,TRBJ2-5,TRBD1,TRBV18,CASSSFLQGAGETQYF,TGTGCCAGCTCATCGTTTTTACAGGGGGCTGGGGAGACCCAGTACTTC
NA,TRBJ1-5,NA,TRBV27,CASSPLSGGGSNQPQHF,TGTGCCAGCAGTCCACTGTCGGGGGGGGGTAGCAATCAGCCCCAGCATTTT
NA,TRBJ1-2,NA,TRBV15,CATSRDGGSYGYTF,TGTGCCACCAGCAGAGATGGGGGATCCTATGGCTACACCTTC
NA,TRBJ1-2,NA,TRBV7-3,CASSLTGTGVYGYTF,TGTGCCAGCAGCTTAACAGGGACGGGAGTCTATGGCTACACCTTC
NA,TRBJ2-1,NA,TRBV5-4,CASSSLGAQDNEQFF,TGTGCCAGCAGCTCTCTGGGGGCGCAGGACAATGAGCAGTTCTTC
NA,TRBJ1-2,NA,TRBV19,CASRPFTGGYTF,TGTGCCAGTAGACCCTTCACGGGTGGCTACACCTTC
NA,TRBJ2-1,TRBD2,TRBV18,CASSPSGLAGGNEQFF,TGTGCCAGCTCACCATCGGGACTAGCGGGCGGTAATGAGCAGTTCTTC
NA,TRBJ2-5,NA,TRBV4-2,CASSQVSRGQTQYF,TGTGCCAGCAGCCAAGTAAGCAGGGGCCAGACCCAGTACTTC
once,TRBJ1-2,NA,TRBV30,CAWSNPPRGYTF,TGTGCCTGGAGTAACCCACCACGTGGCTACACCTTC
NA,TRBJ2-1,TRBD2,TRBV4-3,CASSQSTSGKGEQFF,TGCGCCAGCAGCCAAAGCACTAGCGGGAAAGGGGAGCAGTTCTTC
NA,TRBJ2-5,NA,TRBV9,CASSVTVAETQYF,TGTGCCAGCAGCGTAACGGTGGCGGAGACCCAGTACTTC
NA,TRBJ2-5,NA,TRBV29-1,CSVHSLLLETQYF,TGCAGCGTCCACTCCCTCTTACTAGAGACCCAGTACTTC
NA,TRBJ1-4,NA,TRBV21-1,CASRTNRDRLRVGEKLFF,TGTGCCAGCAGAACTAACCGGGACAGACTCCGGGTGGGAGAAAAACTGTTTTTT
NA,TRBJ1-5,NA,TRBV19,CATQAQGGINQPQHF,TGTGCCACCCAGGCTCAAGGGGGAATCAATCAGCCCCAGCATTTT
few,TRBJ1-5,NA,TRBV5-6,CASSSSRLGNQPQHF,TGTGCCAGCAGCTCTTCTCGATTGGGAAATCAGCCCCAGCATTTT
NA,TRBJ2-2,NA,TRBV7-3,CASSLNPGANTGELFF,TGTGCCAGCAGCTTAAATCCAGGGGCGAACACCGGGGAGCTGTTTTTT
NA,TRBJ2-1,TRBD2,TRBV25-1,CASSDLAGYYNEQFF,TGTGCCAGCAGTGACCTAGCGGGTTACTACAATGAGCAGTTCTTC